This TCR beta chain stems from a study of PD-L1 blockade in urothelial cancer (dated by TCRdb to 2017 to 2019). Regarding the research as a whole: Every patient began therapy around 2014 and was given atezolizumab 1,200 mg intravenously every 3 weeks. Durable clinical benefit was defined as progression-free survival longer than 6 months, and TCR features were also tested against progression-free and overall survival. Blood samples gave median yields of around 140,000 T cells and 80,000 or so unique TCRs, along with a median clonality of about 0.084. Pretreatment blood TCR-seq was available for about 28 patients, at least one posttreatment blood collection was obtained for 24 patients, and tumor TCR-seq was available for 24 patients. Twenty-five of 29 patients were identified as males with urothelial cancer of bladder origin, and a prior smoking history was reported by 18 of 29 patients. Blood samples were analyzed at two time points: 3 weeks after treatment start (second dose) and 6 weeks after treatment start. Pretreatment tumor samples and matched peripheral blood, collected serially before and after atezolizumab treatment, underwent TCR sequencing. Durable clinical benefit was achieved by nine patients but not by the remaining 20. An ECOG performance status of 0 or 1 was recorded for the patients, and 0 to 3 prior chemotherapy regimens had been received by the patients. In the same patients, whole exome sequencing and RNA sequencing of pretreatment tumors were performed in addition to TCR sequencing. The study, an exploratory multi-omic analysis, examined somatic, immune and clinical correlates of response to PD-L1 blockade with atezolizumab in urothelial cancer. Results the study describes overall, beyond this receptor: Improved progression-free and overall survival was associated with having pretreatment peripheral blood TCR clonality below the median. Because the sample size was small (n of about 27) and many of the analyses were exploratory, the results are meant to be hypothesis-generating. Greater expansion of tumor-associated TCR clones in peripheral blood 3 weeks after the start of treatment was observed in patients with durable benefit (n of about 20, p = 0.022).

Compared with germline, V lacks 5 bases and J lacks 4 bases; bases without a gene match: 6. The germline V gene specifies SGHVS as CDR1 and FNYEAQ as CDR2. CDR3 length: 15 amino acids, cysteine to phenylalanine. Only the CDR3 DNA stays, 45 bases, in frame from base 1. A note on this clone: The antigen it recognizes is unknown. No base qualities exist here, and no much larger clone lies one base off it.

A cohort of roughly 30 patients with locally advanced or metastatic urothelial carcinoma, treated at Memorial Sloan Kettering on a trial protocol, was included. Peripheral blood mononuclear cells were collected pretreatment and during treatment, with between 1 and 8 total time points per patient. The Qiagen DNeasy Blood extraction kit was used to purify genomic DNA from total PBMCs and from tumor samples. PBMCs were collected pretreatment and during treatment and were isolated and stored as previously described. To estimate absolute template abundance from read counts, synthetic TCR analog templates were spiked into each PCR. TCRbeta CDR3 regions were amplified from genomic DNA with bias-controlled V and J gene primers using the immunoSEQ assay. Rearranged TCRbeta segments were sequenced at approximately 20X coverage. The published analysis was carried out like this. Clustering was used to correct sequencing errors, and CDR3s were annotated against IMGT so that V, D and J genes could be assigned. Downstream analyses used only productive TCRbeta rearrangements, leaving out any out-of-frame or stop-codon sequences. To compute clonality, Shannon entropy was normalized by the log of the number of unique productive sequences and then subtracted from one. Fisher's exact test with Benjamini-Hochberg correction, using a cutoff of adjusted p below 0.01, was how clones that differed between time points or between blood and tumor were identified. TCRdb carries this immuneACCESS record with in-frame sequences only. Its versions omit some clonotypes, under half of them owing to an unresolved V gene in the studies checked, with the rest unexplained. V and J calls and clone size follow that table, whereas D and trimming were derived from the DNA. This sample lists under 20,000 clones; about 85% were detected once. The ten most abundant clones make up less than 6.5% of the sample.

The sample in question was PBMCs, obtained around atezolizumab (anti-PD-L1) treatment. The receptor's source is a man aged 45 to 65 with urothelial cancer. The chain is encoded by TRBV7-6 joined to TRBJ2-5, and TRBD2 matches 11 of the central bases. The CDR3 loop reads CASSPLAGGRETQYF. The bases read TGTGCCAGCAGCCCTCTAGCGGGAGGAAGAGAGACCCAGTACTTC.